The present TCR beta chain was sequenced within a study of shared clonotypes between healthy human individuals. This table comes from immunoSEQ multiplex PCR, and its TCRdb copy is limited to in-frame clones, with some not included. The sample gives 2 million to 2.5 million clones, approximately 95% of which show up once; 0.35% to 0.45% is in the top ten. V was clipped by 0 bases and J by 4 bases; unmatched bases: 3. The CDR3 length is 15 residues. Germline V lookup: CDR1 SGHKS, CDR2 YYEKEE (reference sequence). This receptor was identified in a man in his late teens or twenties in good health. Some clones in this sample may be carry-over from other donors' samples. The rearrangement links TRBV5-5 to TRBJ1-3; 8 nucleotides line up with TRBD1. The sequenced sample was naive CD4+ T cells from PBMCs. As for subset: CD45RA+ positively selected. The CDR3 DNA reads TGTGCCAGCAGCTTGGTGGGGACAGGAGGAAACACCATATATTTT. The encoded protein is CASSLVGTGGNTIYF.